One T cell receptor beta chain is described in this entry. The data belong to a study of blood T cell repertoires in COVID-19. The V end was cut by 0 bases, the J end by 5 bases, with 7 bases between. Germline V lookup: CDR1 SGHTA, CDR2 FQGTGA. The CDR3 consists of 14 residues. Seattle enrolled patients during active infection and tracked them longitudinally. Original analysis: By means of reference gene primer amplification, nucleated cell counts were estimated. Generated by immunoSEQ multiplex PCR, the TCRdb table keeps only in-frame clones and is missing some. That table supplies the V and J calls and clone size; D and trimming were determined from the DNA. The sample lists 230,000 or so clones, roughly 79% seen once, with roughly 8% in the top ten.

The sample was peripheral blood. The J gene is TRBJ1-4, the V gene TRBV7-3; possibly TRBD1 for D (5 bases). The clonotype originates from a woman of 80 years or more with COVID-19, enrolled during active disease. Written as DNA, the CDR3 is TGTGCCAGCAGCTTAACCGGGGGGAATGAAAAACTGTTTTTT. It is translated as CASSLTGGNEKLFF.